This TCR beta chain was recovered during a study of PD-L1 blockade in urothelial cancer. Overall study: Men with urothelial cancer arising in the bladder made up about 90% of the roughly 29 patients.

Produced via immunoSEQ multiplex PCR; TCRdb's table is partial and in-frame only. This sample yields around 34,000 clones, of which around four fifths are seen a single time; around 15% belongs to the top ten. CDR3 length: 13 amino acids. The V end was cut by 4 bases, the J end by 4 bases, with 11 bases between. Germline V lookup: CDR1 SGDLS, CDR2 YYNGEE. Notes on this clone: What it recognizes is unknown.

Indicated time point: pretreatment peripheral blood. The patients had locally advanced or metastatic urothelial carcinoma. General study points: Patients with below-median pretreatment blood clonality survived longer.

V usage is TRBV9 and J usage is TRBJ2-5; D is unresolved. The material was PBMCs, obtained around atezolizumab (anti-PD-L1) treatment. This TCR was recovered from an older man with urothelial cancer. This CDR3 is CASSTQLGETQYF. In nucleotides, the CDR3 is TGTGCCAGCAGCACCCAACTTGGAGAGACCCAGTACTTC.